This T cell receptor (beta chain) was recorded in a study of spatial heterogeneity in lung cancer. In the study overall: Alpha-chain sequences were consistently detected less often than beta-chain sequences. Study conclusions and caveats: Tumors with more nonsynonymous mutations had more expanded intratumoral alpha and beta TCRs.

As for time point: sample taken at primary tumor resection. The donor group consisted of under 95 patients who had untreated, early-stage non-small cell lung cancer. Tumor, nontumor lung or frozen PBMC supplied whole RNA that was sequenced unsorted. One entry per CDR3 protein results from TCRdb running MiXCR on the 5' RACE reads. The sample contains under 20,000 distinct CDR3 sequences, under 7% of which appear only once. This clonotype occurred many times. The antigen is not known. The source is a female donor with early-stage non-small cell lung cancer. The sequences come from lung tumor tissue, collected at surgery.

CDR3 sequence (DNA): TGTGCCAGCAGCTTCCCCGGGAGGGAGCACGAGCAGTACTTC. The encoded protein is CASSFPGREHEQYF. This chain joins TRBV7-9 and TRBJ2-7; 8 bases match TRBD2. The CDR3 totals 14 residues. Germline-derived CDR1 and CDR2 are SEHNR and FQNEAQ (reference sequence). V was clipped by 3 bases and J by 5 bases; unmatched bases: 6.